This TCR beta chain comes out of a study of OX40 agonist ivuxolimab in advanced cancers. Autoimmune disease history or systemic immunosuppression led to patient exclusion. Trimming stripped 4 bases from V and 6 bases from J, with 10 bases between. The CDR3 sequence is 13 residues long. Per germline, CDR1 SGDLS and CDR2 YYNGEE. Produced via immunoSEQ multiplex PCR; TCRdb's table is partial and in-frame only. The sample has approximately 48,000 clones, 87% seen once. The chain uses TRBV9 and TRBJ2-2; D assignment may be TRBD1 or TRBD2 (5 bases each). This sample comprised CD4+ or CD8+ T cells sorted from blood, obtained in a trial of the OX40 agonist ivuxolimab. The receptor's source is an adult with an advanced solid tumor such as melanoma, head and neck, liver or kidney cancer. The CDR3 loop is CASSPQGAGELFF. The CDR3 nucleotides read TGTGCCAGCAGCCCTCAGGGAGCCGGGGAGCTGTTTTTT.